A selection of T cell receptor beta chains follows, all from one sample in a study of blood T cell repertoires in COVID-19. This table comes from immunoSEQ multiplex PCR, and its TCRdb copy is limited to in-frame clones, with some not included. The sample comprises 200,000 to 300,000 clones, 80% to 95% of which are singletons, and 2.6% rests with the top ten. The source material was peripheral blood. The receptor source for this set is a person aged 18 to 29 with COVID-19, enrolled during active disease. CDR3s include the opening cysteine and the closing phenylalanine or tryptophan. Each record gives: clone size, D gene, J gene, V gene, CDR3 DNA, CDR3 protein. D genes are given only for firm matches. Clone size, where shown, is once, few, many, or a class for clones that have expanded.

NA | NA | TRBJ2-5 | TRBV7-2 | TGTGCCAGCAGCTTATTCTCGGGGGAGCAGGAGACCCAGTACTTC | CASSLFSGEQETQYF
NA | TRBD1 | TRBJ2-1 | TRBV10-1 | TGCGCCAGCAGCCCGGGACAGAAGAATGAGCAGTTCTTC | CASSPGQKNEQFF
NA | NA | TRBJ2-7 | TRBV5-4 | TGTGCCAGCAGCTTTGACACCGATCACTACGAGCAGTACTTC | CASSFDTDHYEQYF
NA | NA | TRBJ2-7 | TRBV5-1 | TGCGCCAGCGCCGGGACACCAGCGGGGGAGCAGTACTTC | CASAGTPAGEQYF
NA | NA | TRBJ1-2 | TRBV27 | TGTGCCAGCAGTTTGACCCGGGGGGGTGACTATGGTGGCTACACCTTC | CASSLTRGGDYGGYTF
once | NA | TRBJ2-2 | TRBV6-5 | TGTGCCATGGGAGGCCGTAACACCGGGGAGCTGTTTTTT | CAMGGRNTGELFF
NA | NA | TRBJ1-2 | TRBV19 | TGTGCCAGTAGTCCTCGACAGCAAGCCTCTAACTATGGCTACACCTTC | CASSPRQQASNYGYTF
NA | NA | TRBJ2-1 | TRBV18 | TGTGCCAGCTCACCACCAAGGGGCGGAGACTACAATGAGCAGTTCTTC | CASSPPRGGDYNEQFF
NA | TRBD2 | TRBJ2-7 | TRBV5-5 | TGTGCCAGCAGCGCGACTAGCGGGAGCTACGAGCAGTACTTC | CASSATSGSYEQYF
NA | TRBD1 | TRBJ1-1 | TRBV19 | TGTGCCAGTACGGGGGGACAGGAAAGTGGCGAAGCTTTCTTT | CASTGGQESGEAFF
NA | NA | TRBJ1-5 | TRBV29-1 | TGCAGCGCTCAGGGCCTCAATCAGCCCCAGCATTTT | CSAQGLNQPQHF
NA | NA | TRBJ2-5 | TRBV7-2 | TGTGCCAGCACCCTACTGGGGGGAGGCACCCAAGAGACCCAGTACTTC | CASTLLGGGTQETQYF
NA | NA | TRBJ2-1 | TRBV12-5 | TGTGCTAGTGGCCCTCCCGGGGGTAGCTCCTACAATGAGCAGTTCTTC | CASGPPGGSSYNEQFF
NA | NA | TRBJ2-5 | TRBV14 | TGTGCCAGCAGCCAGACTTCGGTAATGGAGACCCAGTACTTC | CASSQTSVMETQYF
NA | NA | TRBJ2-2 | TRBV9 | TGTGCCACCTCGCGTGGAGGCGCGAACACCGGGGAGCTGTTTTTT | CATSRGGANTGELFF
NA | NA | TRBJ2-7 | TRBV6-1 | TGTGCCAGCAGTGAATGGGTCGGGTTGGGGCACGAGCAGTACTTC | CASSEWVGLGHEQYF